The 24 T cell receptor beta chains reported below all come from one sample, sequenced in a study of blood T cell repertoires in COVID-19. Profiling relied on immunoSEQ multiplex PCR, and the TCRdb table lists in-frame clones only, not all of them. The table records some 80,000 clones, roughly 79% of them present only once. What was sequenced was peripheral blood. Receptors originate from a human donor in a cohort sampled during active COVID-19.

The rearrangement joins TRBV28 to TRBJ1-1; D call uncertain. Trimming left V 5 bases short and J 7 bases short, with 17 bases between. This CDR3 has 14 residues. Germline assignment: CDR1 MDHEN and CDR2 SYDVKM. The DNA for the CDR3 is TGTGCCAGCAGTCCCCTCCGGGAAGCGGGTGAAGCTTTCTTT. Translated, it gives CASSPLREAGEAFF.

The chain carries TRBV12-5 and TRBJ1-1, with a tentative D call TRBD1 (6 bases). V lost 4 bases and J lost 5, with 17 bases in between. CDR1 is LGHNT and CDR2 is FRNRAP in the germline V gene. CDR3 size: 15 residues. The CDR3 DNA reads TGTGCTAGTGGTTCTTTCTCAGGGGCGAGGACTGAAGCTTTCTTT. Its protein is CASGSFSGARTEAFF.

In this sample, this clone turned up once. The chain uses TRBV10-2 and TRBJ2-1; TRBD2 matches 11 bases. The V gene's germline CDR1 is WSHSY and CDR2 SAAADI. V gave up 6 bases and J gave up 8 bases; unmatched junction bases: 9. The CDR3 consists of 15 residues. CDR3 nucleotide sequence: TGCGCCAGCAGCTTCCGACTAGCGGGGTTGGATGAGCAGTTCTTC. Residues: CASSFRLAGLDEQFF.

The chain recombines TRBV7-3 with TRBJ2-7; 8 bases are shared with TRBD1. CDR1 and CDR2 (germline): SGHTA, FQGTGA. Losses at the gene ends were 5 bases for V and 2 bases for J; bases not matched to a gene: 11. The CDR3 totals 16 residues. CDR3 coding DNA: TGTGCCAGCAGCAACGGCCTGACAGGGGCCACCTACGAGCAGTACTTC. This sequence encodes CASSNGLTGATYEQYF.

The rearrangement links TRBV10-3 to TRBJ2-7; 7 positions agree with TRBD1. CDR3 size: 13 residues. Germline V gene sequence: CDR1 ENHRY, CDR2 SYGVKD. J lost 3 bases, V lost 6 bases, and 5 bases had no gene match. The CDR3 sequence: CAIRAQGYYEQYV. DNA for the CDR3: TGTGCCATCAGGGCACAGGGGTACTACGAGCAGTACGTC.

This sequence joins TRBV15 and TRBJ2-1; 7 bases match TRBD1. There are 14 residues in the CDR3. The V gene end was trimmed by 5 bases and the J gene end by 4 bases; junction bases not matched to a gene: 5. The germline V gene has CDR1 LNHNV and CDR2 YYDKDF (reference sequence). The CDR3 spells CATSPGQEYNEQFF. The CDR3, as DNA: TGTGCCACCAGCCCCGGACAGGAATACAATGAGCAGTTCTTC.

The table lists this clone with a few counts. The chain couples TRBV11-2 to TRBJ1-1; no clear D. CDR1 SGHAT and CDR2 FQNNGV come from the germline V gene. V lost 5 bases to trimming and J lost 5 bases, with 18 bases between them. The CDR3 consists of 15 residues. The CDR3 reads CASSPPRVTLTEAFF. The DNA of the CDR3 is TGTGCCAGCAGCCCCCCCCGGGTAACGTTAACTGAAGCTTTCTTT.

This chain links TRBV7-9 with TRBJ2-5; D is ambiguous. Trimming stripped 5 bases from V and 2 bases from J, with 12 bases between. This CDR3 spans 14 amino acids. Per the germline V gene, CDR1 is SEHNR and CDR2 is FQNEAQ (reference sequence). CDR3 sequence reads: CASSHWPLQETQYF. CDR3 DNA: TGTGCCAGCAGCCATTGGCCTCTTCAAGAGACCCAGTACTTC.

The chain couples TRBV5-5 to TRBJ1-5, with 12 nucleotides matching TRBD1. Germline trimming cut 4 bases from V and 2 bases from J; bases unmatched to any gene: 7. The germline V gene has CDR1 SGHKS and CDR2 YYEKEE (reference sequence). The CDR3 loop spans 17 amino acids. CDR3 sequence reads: CASSAGTGGQGNQPQHF. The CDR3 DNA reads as TGTGCCAGCAGCGCTGGGACAGGGGGCCAAGGCAATCAGCCCCAGCATTTT.

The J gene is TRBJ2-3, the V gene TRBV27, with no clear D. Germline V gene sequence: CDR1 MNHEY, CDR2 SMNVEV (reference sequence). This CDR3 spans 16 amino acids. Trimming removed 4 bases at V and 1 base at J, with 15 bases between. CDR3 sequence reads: CASSSVAFRGTDTQYF. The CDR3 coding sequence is TGTGCCAGCAGTTCCGTAGCTTTCCGGGGCACAGATACGCAGTATTTT.

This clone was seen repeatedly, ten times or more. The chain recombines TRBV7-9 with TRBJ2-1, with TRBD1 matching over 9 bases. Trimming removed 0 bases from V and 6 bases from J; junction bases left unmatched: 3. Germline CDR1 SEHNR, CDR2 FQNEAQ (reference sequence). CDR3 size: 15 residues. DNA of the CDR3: TGTGCCAGCAGCTTAGCGGGGGACAGGGCCAATGAGCAGTTCTTC. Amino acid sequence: CASSLAGDRANEQFF.

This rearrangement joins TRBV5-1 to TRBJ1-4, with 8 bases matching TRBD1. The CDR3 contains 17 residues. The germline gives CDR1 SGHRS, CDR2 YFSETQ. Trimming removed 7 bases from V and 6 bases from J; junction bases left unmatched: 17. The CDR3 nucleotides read TGCGCCAGCGCCTTTTCCCTCTTATCACAGGGGGATGAAAAACTGTTTTTT. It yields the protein CASAFSLLSQGDEKLFF.

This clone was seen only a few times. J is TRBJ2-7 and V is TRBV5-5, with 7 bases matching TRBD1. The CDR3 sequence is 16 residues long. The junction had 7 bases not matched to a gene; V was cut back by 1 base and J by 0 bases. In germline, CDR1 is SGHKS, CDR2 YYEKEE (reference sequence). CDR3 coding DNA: TGTGCCAGCAGCTTGACGGACAGGACAAGCTCCTACGAGCAGTACTTC. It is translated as CASSLTDRTSSYEQYF.

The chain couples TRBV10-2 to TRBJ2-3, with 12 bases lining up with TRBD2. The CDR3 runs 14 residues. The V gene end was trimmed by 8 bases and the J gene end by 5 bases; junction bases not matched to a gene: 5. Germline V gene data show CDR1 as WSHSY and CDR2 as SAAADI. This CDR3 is CASEPLAGGDTQYF. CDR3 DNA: TGCGCCAGCGAACCACTAGCGGGAGGAGATACGCAGTATTTT.

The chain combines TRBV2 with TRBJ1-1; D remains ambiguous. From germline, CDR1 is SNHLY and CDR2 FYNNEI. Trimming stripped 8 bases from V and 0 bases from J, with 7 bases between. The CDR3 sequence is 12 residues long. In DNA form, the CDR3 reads TGTGCCAGCGGCGGGGTGAACACTGAAGCTTTCTTT. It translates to CASGGVNTEAFF.

The CDR3 nucleotides read TGTGCCACCAGCCTCCGACCGGGACAGGGGGCTGAAAAACTGTTTTTT. It is translated as CATSLRPGQGAEKLFF. The chain recombines TRBV15 with TRBJ1-4; TRBD1 agrees at 12 bases. The germline gives CDR1 LNHNV, CDR2 YYDKDF (reference sequence). Germline trimming cut 5 bases from V and 7 bases from J; bases unmatched to any gene: 8. The length of the CDR3 is 16 residues.

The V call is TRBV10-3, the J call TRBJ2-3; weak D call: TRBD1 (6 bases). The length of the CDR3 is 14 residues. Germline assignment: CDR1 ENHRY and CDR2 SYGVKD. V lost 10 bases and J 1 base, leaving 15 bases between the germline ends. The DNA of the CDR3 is TGTGCCAGTACGGCAGGGGCAGGCACAGATACGCAGTATTTT. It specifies CASTAGAGTDTQYF.

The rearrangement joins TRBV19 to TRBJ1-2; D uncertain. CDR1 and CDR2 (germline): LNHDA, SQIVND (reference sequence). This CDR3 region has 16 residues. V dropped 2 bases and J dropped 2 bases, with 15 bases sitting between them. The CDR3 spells CASSITPLELNYGYTF. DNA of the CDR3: TGTGCCAGTAGTATAACCCCCCTAGAGCTGAACTATGGCTACACCTTC.

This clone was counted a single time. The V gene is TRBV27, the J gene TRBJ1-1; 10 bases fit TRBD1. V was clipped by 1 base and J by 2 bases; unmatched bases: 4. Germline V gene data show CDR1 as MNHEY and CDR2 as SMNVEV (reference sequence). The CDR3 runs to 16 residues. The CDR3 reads CASSLLGTGVNTEAFF. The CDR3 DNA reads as TGTGCCAGCAGTTTATTGGGGACAGGGGTTAACACTGAAGCTTTCTTT.

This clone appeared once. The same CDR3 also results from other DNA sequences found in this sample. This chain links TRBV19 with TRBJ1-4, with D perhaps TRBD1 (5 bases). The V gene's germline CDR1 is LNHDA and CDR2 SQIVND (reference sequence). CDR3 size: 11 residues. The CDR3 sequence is CAVTVGEKLFF. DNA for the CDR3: TGTGCTGTGACAGTGGGTGAAAAACTGTTTTTT. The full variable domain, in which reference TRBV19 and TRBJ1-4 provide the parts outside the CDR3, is DGGITQSPKYLFRKEGQNVTLSCEQNLNHDAMYWYRQDPGQGLRLIYYSQIVNDFQKGDIAEGYSVSREKKESFPLTVTSAQKNPTAFYLCAVTVGEKLFFGSGTQLSVL.

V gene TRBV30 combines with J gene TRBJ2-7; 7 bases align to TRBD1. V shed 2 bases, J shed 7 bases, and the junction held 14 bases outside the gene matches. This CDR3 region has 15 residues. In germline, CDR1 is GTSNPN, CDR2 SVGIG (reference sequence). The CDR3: CAWSPLTGPVLEQYF. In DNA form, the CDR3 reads TGTGCCTGGAGTCCACTGACAGGGCCAGTGCTGGAGCAGTACTTC.

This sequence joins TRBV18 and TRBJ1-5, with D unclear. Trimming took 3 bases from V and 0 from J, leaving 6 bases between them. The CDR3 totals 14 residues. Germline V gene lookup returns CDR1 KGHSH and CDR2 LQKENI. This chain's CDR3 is CASSPQYSNQPQHF. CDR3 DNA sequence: TGTGCCAGCTCACCGCAGTATAGCAATCAGCCCCAGCATTTT.

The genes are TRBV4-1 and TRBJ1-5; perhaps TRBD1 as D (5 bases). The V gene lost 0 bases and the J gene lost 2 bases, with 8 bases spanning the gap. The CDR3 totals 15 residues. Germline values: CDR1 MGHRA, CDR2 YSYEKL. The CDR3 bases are TGCGCCAGCAGCCAAGACGGGGGGGGCAATCAGCCCCAGCATTTT. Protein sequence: CASSQDGGGNQPQHF.

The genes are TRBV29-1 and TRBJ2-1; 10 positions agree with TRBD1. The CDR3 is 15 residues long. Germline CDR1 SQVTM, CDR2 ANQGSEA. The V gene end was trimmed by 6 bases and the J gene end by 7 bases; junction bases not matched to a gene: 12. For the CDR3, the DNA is TGCAGCGTACCCGGCGGACAGGGGGATGGGAATGAGCAGTTCTTC. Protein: CSVPGGQGDGNEQFF.